This T cell receptor beta chain was found in a study of beta chain features in type 1 diabetes. Study conclusions and caveats: Because the template was cDNA, high-expressing cells might be over-represented.

Reverse transcription of all isolated RNA meant that expressed TCRB transcripts were sequenced. TCRdb's table, derived via immunoSEQ multiplex PCR, lists solely in-frame clones and lacks some. Among approximately 110,000 clones, almost 40% were seen once, and the ten largest hold over 0.05%. With respect to this clone: The antigen remains undetermined.

CDR1 is SEHNR and CDR2 is FQNEAQ in the germline V gene (reference sequence). The V end was cut by 4 bases, the J end by 0 bases, with 13 bases between. CDR3 size: 17 residues. The sample comprised stem cell memory CD4+ T cells from blood. The sequence was collected from a woman aged 18-30 years in good health. The rearrangement links TRBV7-9 to TRBJ2-6; weak D call: TRBD1 (6 bases). CDR3 coding DNA: TGTGCCAGCAGCTCCAGGGGAGACAACTCTGGGGCCAACGTCCTGACTTTC. This codes for CASSSRGDNSGANVLTF.